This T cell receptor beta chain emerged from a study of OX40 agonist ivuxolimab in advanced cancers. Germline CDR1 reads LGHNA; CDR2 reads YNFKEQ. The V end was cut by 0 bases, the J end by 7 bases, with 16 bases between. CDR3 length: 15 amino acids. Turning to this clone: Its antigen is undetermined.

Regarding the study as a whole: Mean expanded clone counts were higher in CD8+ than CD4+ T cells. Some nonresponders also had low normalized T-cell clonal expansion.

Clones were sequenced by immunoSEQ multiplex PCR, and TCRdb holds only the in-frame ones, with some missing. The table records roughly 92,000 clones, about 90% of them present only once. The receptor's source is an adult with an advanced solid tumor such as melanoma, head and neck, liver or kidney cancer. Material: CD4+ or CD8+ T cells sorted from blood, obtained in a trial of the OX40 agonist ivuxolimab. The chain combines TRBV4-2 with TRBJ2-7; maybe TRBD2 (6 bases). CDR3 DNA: TGTGCCAGCAGCCAAGATTCGGACTATCGGCCTGAGCAGTACTTC. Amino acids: CASSQDSDYRPEQYF.